This entry describes one T cell receptor (beta chain). Its antigen is not known. Combined were second doses at about 4 or about 12 weeks. The CDR3 contains 13 residues. The V and J ends lost 1 base and 5 bases respectively, with 8 bases between them. The data derive from a study of T cell responses to AZD1222 COVID-19 vaccine. Findings and limits, study-wide: Regions 160-218 and 743-854 dominated among vaccine-associated CD4 TCRs spanning spike.

TCRdb's copy holds only in-frame clones and misses some; the assay was immunoSEQ multiplex PCR. This repertoire shows tens of thousands of clones, 89% found once; its top ten account for about 9.3%. This sample comprised peripheral blood, obtained 28 days after the second AZD1222 dose. The clonotype originates from an adult who received the AZD1222 COVID-19 vaccine. The rearrangement links TRBV12-3 or TRBV12-4 to TRBJ1-1, with D unclear. The CDR3 loop reads CASSLVAQTEAFF. The CDR3 bases are TGTGCCAGCAGTTTAGTAGCCCAAACTGAAGCTTTCTTT.